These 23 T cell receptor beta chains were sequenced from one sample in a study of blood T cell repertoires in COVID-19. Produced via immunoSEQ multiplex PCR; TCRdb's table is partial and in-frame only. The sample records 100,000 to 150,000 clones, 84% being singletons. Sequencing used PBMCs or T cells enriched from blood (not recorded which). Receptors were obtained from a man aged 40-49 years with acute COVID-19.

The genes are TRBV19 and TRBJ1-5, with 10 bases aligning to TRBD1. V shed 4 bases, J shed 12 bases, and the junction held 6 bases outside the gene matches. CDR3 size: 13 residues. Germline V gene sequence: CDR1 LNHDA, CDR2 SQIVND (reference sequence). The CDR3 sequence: CASSRTGGTFQHF. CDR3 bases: TGTGCCAGTAGTAGGACAGGGGGAACTTTCCAGCATTTT.

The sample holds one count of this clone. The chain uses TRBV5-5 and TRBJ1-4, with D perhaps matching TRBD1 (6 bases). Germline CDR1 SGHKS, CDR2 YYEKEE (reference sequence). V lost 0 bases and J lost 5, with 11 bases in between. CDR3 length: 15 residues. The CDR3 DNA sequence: TGTGCCAGCAGCTTGGGACAGGTCTGGAATGAAAAACTGTTTTTT. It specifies CASSLGQVWNEKLFF.

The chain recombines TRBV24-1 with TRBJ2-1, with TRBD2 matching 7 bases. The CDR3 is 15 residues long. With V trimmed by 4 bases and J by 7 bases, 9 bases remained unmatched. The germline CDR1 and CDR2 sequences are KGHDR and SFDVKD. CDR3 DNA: TGTGCCACCAGTGAATCAGCGGGATTCATTAATGAGCAGTTCTTC. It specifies CATSESAGFINEQFF.

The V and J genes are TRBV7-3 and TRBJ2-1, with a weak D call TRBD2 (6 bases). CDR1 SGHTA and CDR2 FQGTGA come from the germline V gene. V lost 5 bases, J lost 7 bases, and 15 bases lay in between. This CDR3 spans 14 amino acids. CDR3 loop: CASSRGTPSNEQFF. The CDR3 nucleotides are TGTGCCAGCAGCCGGGGGACTCCCAGTAATGAGCAGTTCTTC.

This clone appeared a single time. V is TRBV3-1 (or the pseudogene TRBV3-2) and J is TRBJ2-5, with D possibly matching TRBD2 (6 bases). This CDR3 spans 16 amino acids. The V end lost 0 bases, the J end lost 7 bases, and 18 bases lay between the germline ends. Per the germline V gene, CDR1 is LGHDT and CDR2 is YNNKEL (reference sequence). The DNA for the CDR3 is TGTGCCAGCAGCCAAGATGGAGGGTCTCGTGGCCCGACCCAGTACTTC. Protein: CASSQDGGSRGPTQYF.

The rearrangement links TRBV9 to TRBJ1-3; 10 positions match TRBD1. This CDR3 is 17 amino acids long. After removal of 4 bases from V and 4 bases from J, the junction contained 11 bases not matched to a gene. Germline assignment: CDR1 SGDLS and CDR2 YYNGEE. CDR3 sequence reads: CASSLGPGQGPGNTIYF. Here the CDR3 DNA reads TGTGCCAGCAGCTTGGGACCGGGACAGGGGCCCGGAAACACCATATATTTT.

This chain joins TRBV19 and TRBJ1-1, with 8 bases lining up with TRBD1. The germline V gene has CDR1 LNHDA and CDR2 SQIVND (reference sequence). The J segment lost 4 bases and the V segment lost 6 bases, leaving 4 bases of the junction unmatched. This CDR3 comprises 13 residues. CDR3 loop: CASRMQGATEAFF. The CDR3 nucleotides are TGTGCCAGTAGGATGCAGGGGGCCACTGAAGCTTTCTTT.

The CDR3 region is CASSQTEGAREKLFF. CDR3 in DNA: TGTGCCAGCAGCCAGACGGAGGGGGCGCGAGAAAAACTGTTTTTT. This sequence joins TRBV6-5 and TRBJ1-4; TRBD1 matches at 7 bases. CDR3 length: 15 residues. Germline trimming cut 6 bases from V and 8 bases from J; bases unmatched to any gene: 12. Germline V lookup: CDR1 MNHEY, CDR2 SVGAGI.

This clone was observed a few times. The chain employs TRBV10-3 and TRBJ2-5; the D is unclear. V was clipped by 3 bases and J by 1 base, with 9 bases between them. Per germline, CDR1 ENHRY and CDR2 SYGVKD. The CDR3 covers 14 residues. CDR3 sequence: CAISDSEFQETQYF. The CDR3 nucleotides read TGTGCCATCAGTGATTCGGAGTTCCAAGAGACCCAGTACTTC.

In DNA, the CDR3 is TGCGCCAGCAGTGAGCCGGGCGGGAGACTTACCGGGGAGCTGTTTTTT. It translates to CASSEPGGRLTGELFF. The chain joins TRBV10-1 to TRBJ2-2, with 7 bases that match TRBD2. The CDR3 is 16 amino acids. Unmatched junction bases numbered 8, after V lost 2 bases and J lost 5 bases. Germline CDR1 WNHNN, CDR2 SYGVQD (reference sequence).

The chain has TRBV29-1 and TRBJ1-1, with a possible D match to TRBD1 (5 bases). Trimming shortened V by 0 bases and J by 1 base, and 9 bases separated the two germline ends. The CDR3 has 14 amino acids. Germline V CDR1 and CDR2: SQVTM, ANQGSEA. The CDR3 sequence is CSVEDRGKNTEAFF. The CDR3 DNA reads TGCAGCGTTGAAGATAGGGGAAAGAACACTGAAGCTTTCTTT. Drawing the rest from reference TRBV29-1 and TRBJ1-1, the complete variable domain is SAVISQKPSRDICQRGTSLTIQCQVDSQVTMMFWYRQQPGQSLTLIATANQGSEATYESGFVIDKFPISRPNLTFSTLTVSNMSPEDSSIYLCSVEDRGKNTEAFFGQGTRLTVV.

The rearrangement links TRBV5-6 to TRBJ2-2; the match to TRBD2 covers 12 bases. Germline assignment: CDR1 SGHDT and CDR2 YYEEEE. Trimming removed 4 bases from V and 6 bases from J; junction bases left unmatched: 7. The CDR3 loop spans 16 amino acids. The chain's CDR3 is CASSTGTSGLAGELFF. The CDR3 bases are TGTGCCAGCAGCACAGGGACTAGCGGGTTAGCCGGGGAGCTGTTTTTT.

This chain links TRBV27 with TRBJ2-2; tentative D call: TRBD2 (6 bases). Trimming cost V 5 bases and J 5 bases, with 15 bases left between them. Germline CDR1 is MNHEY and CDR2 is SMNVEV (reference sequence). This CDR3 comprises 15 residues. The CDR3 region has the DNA TGTGCCAGCAGTATAGCGGCTTCGGGGACCGGGGAGCTGTTTTTT. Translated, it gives CASSIAASGTGELFF.

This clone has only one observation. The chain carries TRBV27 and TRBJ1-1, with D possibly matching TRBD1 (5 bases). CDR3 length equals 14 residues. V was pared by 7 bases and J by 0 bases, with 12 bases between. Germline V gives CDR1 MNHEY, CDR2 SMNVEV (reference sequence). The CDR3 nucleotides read TGTGCCAGCACTTCGACAGTCATGAACACTGAAGCTTTCTTT. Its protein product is CASTSTVMNTEAFF.

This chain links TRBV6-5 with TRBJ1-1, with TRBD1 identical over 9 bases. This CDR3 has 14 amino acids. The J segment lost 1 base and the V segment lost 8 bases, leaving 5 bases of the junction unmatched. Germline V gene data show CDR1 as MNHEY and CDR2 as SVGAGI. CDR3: CASDGTGSNTEAFF. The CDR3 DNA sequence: TGTGCCAGCGATGGGACAGGGTCGAACACTGAAGCTTTCTTT.

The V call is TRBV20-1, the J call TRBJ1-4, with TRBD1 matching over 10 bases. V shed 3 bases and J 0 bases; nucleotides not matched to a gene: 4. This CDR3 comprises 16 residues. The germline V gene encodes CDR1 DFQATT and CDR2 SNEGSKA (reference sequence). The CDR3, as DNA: TGCAGTGCTAGTTTGACAGGGGGCACAACTAATGAAAAACTGTTTTTT. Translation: CSASLTGGTTNEKLFF.

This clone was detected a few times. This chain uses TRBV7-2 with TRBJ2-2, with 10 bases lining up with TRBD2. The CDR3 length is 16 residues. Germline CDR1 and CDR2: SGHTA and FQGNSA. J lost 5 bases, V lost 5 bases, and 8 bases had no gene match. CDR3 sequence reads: CASSGVAGGGTGELFF. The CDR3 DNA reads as TGTGCCAGCAGCGGAGTAGCGGGAGGAGGGACCGGGGAGCTGTTTTTT.

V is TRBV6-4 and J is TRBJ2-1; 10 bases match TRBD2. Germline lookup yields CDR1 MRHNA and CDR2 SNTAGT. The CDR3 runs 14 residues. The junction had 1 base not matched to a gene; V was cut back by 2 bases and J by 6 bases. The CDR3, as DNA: TGTGCCAGCAGTGACGAGCGGGAGGGCAATGAGCAGTTCTTC. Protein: CASSDEREGNEQFF.

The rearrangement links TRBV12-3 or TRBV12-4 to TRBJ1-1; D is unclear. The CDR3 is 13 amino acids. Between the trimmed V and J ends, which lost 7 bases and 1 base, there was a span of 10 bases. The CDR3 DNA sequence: TGTGCCAGCAATAAATTTAGGAACACTGAAGCTTTCTTT. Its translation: CASNKFRNTEAFF.

The CDR3: CASSQDYLARSSYEQYF. The CDR3 nucleotides are TGTGCCAGCAGCCAAGACTACCTAGCGAGGAGCTCCTACGAGCAGTACTTC. The chain is built from TRBV4-2 and TRBJ2-7, with D possibly matching TRBD2 (6 bases). In germline, CDR1 is LGHNA, CDR2 YNFKEQ. The CDR3 extends over 17 amino acids. V was cut by 0 bases and J by 0 bases, with 15 bases left in between.

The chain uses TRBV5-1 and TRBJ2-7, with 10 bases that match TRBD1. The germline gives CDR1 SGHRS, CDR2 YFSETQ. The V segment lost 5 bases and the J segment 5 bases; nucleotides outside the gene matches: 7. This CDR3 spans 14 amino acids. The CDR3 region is CASRPGQGRNEQYF. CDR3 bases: TGCGCCAGCAGACCGGGACAGGGGAGGAACGAGCAGTACTTC.

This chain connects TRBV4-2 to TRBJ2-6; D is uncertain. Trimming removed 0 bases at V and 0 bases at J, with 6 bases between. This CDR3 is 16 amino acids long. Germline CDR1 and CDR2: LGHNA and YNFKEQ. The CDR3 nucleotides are TGTGCCAGCAGCCAAGATCACAACTCTGGGGCCAACGTCCTGACTTTC. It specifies CASSQDHNSGANVLTF.

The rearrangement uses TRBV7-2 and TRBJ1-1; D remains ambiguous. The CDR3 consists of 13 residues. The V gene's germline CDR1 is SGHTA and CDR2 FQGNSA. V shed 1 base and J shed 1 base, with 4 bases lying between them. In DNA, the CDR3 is TGTGCCAGCAGCTTAGAACAGAACACTGAAGCTTTCTTT. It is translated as CASSLEQNTEAFF.